This T cell receptor (beta chain) was sequenced in a study of Graves' ophthalmopathy and Graves' hyperthyroidism. Study outcomes and limitations: The model predicted progression of ophthalmopathy with a sensitivity of roughly 65%, and its specificity was around 72%. Among thyroid clonotypes expanded above 0.001 frequency, most also appeared in blood. In separating ophthalmopathy from stable hyperthyroidism, a 13-signature model achieved 85% to 90% sensitivity and 75% to 84% specificity.

CDR1 and CDR2 (germline): SGHNT, YYREEE (reference sequence). V shed 2 bases and J shed 5 bases, with 19 bases lying between them. CDR3 size: 16 residues. As the template, RNA transcripts were used to amplify TCR beta CDR3 regions. RT-PCR in the first round used HTBI primers; a second-round multiplex PCR followed. TCRdb re-derived calls from the multiplex PCR reads in MiXCR, one entry per CDR3 protein. The sample has 650,000 to 900,000 distinct CDR3 sequences; roughly 40% are singletons. Points on this clonotype: Its antigen is undetermined.

Uncontrolled infections, pregnancy, lactation or other autoimmune diseases led to patient exclusion. This clonotype originated in an adult man with Graves' ophthalmopathy. The chain uses TRBV5-4 and TRBJ1-2; possible D gene TRBD1, 5 bases. Sequenced material: peripheral blood. DNA of the CDR3: TGTGCCAGCAGCTTTGGGGAAAGGGACGGAGGGTATGGCTACACCTTC. As protein: CASSFGERDGGYGYTF.